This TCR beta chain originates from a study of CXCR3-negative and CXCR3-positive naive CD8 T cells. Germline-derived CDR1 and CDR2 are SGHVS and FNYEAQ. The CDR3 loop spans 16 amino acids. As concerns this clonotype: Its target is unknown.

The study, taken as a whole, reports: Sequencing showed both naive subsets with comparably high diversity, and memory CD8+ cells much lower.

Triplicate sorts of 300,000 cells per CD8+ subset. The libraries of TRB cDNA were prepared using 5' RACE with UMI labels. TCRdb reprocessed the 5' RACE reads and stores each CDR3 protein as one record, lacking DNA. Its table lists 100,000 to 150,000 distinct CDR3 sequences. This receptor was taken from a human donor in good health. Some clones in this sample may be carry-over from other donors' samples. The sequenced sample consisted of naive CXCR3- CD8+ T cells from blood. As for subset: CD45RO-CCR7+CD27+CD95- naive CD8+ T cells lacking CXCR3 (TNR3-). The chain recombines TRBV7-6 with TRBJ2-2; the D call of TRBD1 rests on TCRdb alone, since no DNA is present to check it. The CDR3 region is CASSLLGTDNTGELFF.